This T cell receptor (beta chain) was identified in a study of cytomegalovirus exposure and HLA in healthy donors. Trimming left V 5 bases short and J 7 bases short, with 17 bases between. CDR3 length: 15 residues. CDR1 MNHEY and CDR2 SVGAGI come from the germline V gene. Points on this clone: What it binds is unknown.

Vbeta (60) and Jbeta (13) primers were used in the PCR. Profiling relied on immunoSEQ multiplex PCR, and the TCRdb table lists in-frame clones only, not all of them. In all, the sample yields about 190,000 clones. Study-wide points: A missense DCLRE1C variant was associated with V- and J-gene trimming of TCR beta chains in a later analysis, and an independent cohort replicated the association. Exclusion applied to some V segments, including TRBV6-2 and TRBV6-3, as they were indistinguishable. Later examination showed HLA-associated TCR beta chains had greater clonal expansion than equally common others. Compared with the roughly 700-donor mean, an Asian-associated ancestry cluster reportedly had fewer N-insertions, according to a later analysis.

The sequence was obtained from a man younger than 40 in good health and CMV-seronegative. Sequencing used PBMCs. The chain employs TRBV6-5 and TRBJ2-2, with a tentative D call TRBD2 (7 bases). CDR3 loop: CASSRGGASGGELFF. CDR3 sequence (DNA): TGTGCCAGCAGTCGAGGGGGGGCCTCAGGCGGGGAGCTGTTTTTT.